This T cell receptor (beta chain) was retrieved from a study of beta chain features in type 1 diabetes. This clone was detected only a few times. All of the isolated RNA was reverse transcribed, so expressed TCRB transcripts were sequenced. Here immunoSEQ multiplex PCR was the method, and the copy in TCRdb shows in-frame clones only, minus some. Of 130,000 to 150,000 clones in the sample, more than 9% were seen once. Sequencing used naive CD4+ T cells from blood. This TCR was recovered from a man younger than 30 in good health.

The CDR3 nucleotides read TGCAGCGTTGAGGACAGGCCGGCCACCGGGGAGCTGTTTTTT. This encodes CSVEDRPATGELFF. The V gene is TRBV29-1, the J gene TRBJ2-2, with TRBD1 matching over 7 bases. Per the germline V gene, CDR1 is SQVTM and CDR2 is ANQGSEA. V was pared by 3 bases and J by 4 bases, with 5 bases of the junction left unmatched. The CDR3 loop spans 14 amino acids.